This TCR beta chain was sequenced during a study of beta chain features in type 1 diabetes. Once sorted, every population was more than 95% pure. Germline lookup yields CDR1 SGHDN and CDR2 FVKESK. V was clipped by 0 bases and J by 7 bases, with 12 bases between them. This CDR3 comprises 14 residues. The entirety of the isolated RNA underwent reverse transcription, so expressed TCRB transcripts were sequenced. Clones were sequenced by immunoSEQ multiplex PCR, and TCRdb holds only the in-frame ones, with some missing. The data contain around 250,000 clones, over 65% of them seen just once; the ten biggest clones take up around 0.057%.

This sequence joins TRBV14 and TRBJ1-2, with D uncertain. Sequences were obtained from naive CD4+ T cells from blood. This TCR derives from a man aged 25-45 years in good health. Written as DNA, the CDR3 is TGTGCCAGCAGCCAAGATCTAGGAGGTATTGGCTACACCTTC. This encodes CASSQDLGGIGYTF.